A single sample is the source of the 22 T cell receptor beta chains below, sequenced in a study of T cell clusters in autoimmune cytopenias. One tube held mixed TRB-A and TRB-B primer pools for touch-down PCR. TCRdb reprocessed the multiplex PCR reads and keeps a single row for each CDR3 protein, giving no DNA. This repertoire includes roughly 6,900 distinct CDR3 sequences. Each sample's input was 250 to 300 ng genomic DNA, roughly 38,000 genome equivalents. In addition, the sample was reused for a study of T cell repertoires in aging, cancer and after chemotherapy.

Specimen: peripheral blood. Every receptor here comes from a human donor in good health.

This clonotype ranks as medium-sized (0.01 to 0.1%) in terms of frequency. V is TRBV30 and J is TRBJ2-7; absent DNA, TCRdb's TRBD1 call cannot be checked. Germline V gene lookup returns CDR1 GTSNPN and CDR2 SVGIG (reference sequence). The CDR3 has 16 residues. CDR3 in amino acids: CAWRSRRGFPPYEQYF.

This clonotype counts as large by frequency. The gene calls are TRBV29-1 and TRBJ2-7; without DNA, the TCRdb call of TRBD1 cannot be checked. Germline values: CDR1 SQVTM, CDR2 ANQGSEA. This CDR3 has 13 amino acids. The CDR3 reads CSVRTGYGIEQYF.

CDR3 sequence: CASSRQGAIQETQYF. J is TRBJ2-5 and V is TRBV6-2 or TRBV6-3; TCRdb's D call, TRBD1, is unchecked because there is no DNA. Germline loops: CDR1 MNHEY, CDR2 SVGEGT. This CDR3 region has 15 residues.

This clonotype is medium-sized (0.01 to 0.1%) by frequency. The chain joins TRBV19 to TRBJ2-7; checking the TCRdb D call of TRBD1 is not possible without DNA. Germline values: CDR1 LNHDA, CDR2 SQIVND (reference sequence). The CDR3 runs to 15 residues. The CDR3 spells CATTTGQGAAYEQYF.

The rearrangement links TRBV4-3 to TRBJ1-2; TCRdb picks TRBD1, but there is no DNA to check that call. The CDR3 sequence is 16 residues long. Germline V CDR1 and CDR2: LGHNA, YSLEER. CDR3 sequence reads: CASSQGSGTGGDGYTF.

CDR3 protein: CASSPGTSGVYYEQYF. This rearrangement joins TRBV6-2 or TRBV6-3 to TRBJ2-7; checking the TCRdb D call of TRBD2 is not possible without DNA. Germline V gene lookup returns CDR1 MNHEY and CDR2 SVGEGT. CDR3 length equals 16 residues.

CDR3 region: CASRQDGGTEAFF. The rearrangement uses TRBV19 and TRBJ1-1; checking the TCRdb D call of TRBD1 is not possible without DNA. The CDR3 is 13 residues long. Germline V lookup: CDR1 LNHDA, CDR2 SQIVND (reference sequence).

This clonotype registers medium-sized by frequency. Here the CDR3 reads CASSLNLMNTEAFF. This rearrangement joins TRBV12-3 or TRBV12-4 to TRBJ1-1. The CDR3 has 14 amino acids.

The chain combines TRBV5-6 with TRBJ1-5; lacking DNA, the TRBD1 call made by TCRdb goes unchecked. The CDR3 length is 15 residues. The germline V gene has CDR1 SGHDT and CDR2 YYEEEE. CDR3 sequence: CASSLGQGSHQPQHF.

The chain has TRBV6-5 and TRBJ1-5; TCRdb proposes TRBD1, but this gene call is untestable without DNA. The CDR3 totals 12 residues. The germline gives CDR1 MNHEY, CDR2 SVGAGI. This chain's CDR3 is CASSTRDALQHF.

This clonotype is labeled medium-sized based on frequency. The rearrangement uses TRBV6-5 and TRBJ2-7; TCRdb picks TRBD2, but there is no DNA to check that call. Germline lookup yields CDR1 MNHEY and CDR2 SVGAGI. The CDR3 totals 14 residues. The CDR3 here is CASSSAGRSYEQYF.

This chain uses TRBV7-6 with TRBJ1-2; TCRdb picks TRBD1, but there is no DNA to check that call. This CDR3 spans 15 amino acids. Germline V lookup: CDR1 SGHVS, CDR2 FNYEAQ. CDR3 sequence reads: CASSSLGGTEYGYTF.

This clonotype ranks as medium-sized in terms of frequency. CDR3 region: CASSSDRRAQYF. The chain joins TRBV6-5 to TRBJ2-7; TCRdb lists TRBD1, though no DNA is available to test this call. The germline V gene has CDR1 MNHEY and CDR2 SVGAGI. This CDR3 is built from 12 residues.

This clonotype is classed as medium-sized by frequency. This sequence joins TRBV29-1 and TRBJ2-3. Germline values: CDR1 SQVTM, CDR2 ANQGSEA. This CDR3 has 12 residues. The CDR3 is CSVEDHTDTQYF.

V and J are TRBV6-4 and TRBJ1-2; TCRdb selects TRBD1, and the lack of DNA leaves this call unchecked. CDR3 size: 13 residues. Germline V gives CDR1 MRHNA, CDR2 SNTAGT. The CDR3 region is CGCEGFLRVRYTF.

Its frequency marks this clonotype as medium-sized. The genes are TRBV19 and TRBJ1-2; the TRBD1 assignment by TCRdb is unverifiable without DNA. The length of the CDR3 is 16 residues. Germline values: CDR1 LNHDA, CDR2 SQIVND (reference sequence). The CDR3 protein is CASSPTGTGAHYGYTF.

V gene TRBV4-3 combines with J gene TRBJ2-2; the TCRdb D gene call, TRBD2, has no DNA to confirm it. Per the germline V gene, CDR1 is LGHNA and CDR2 is YSLEER. The CDR3 is 13 amino acids. This chain's CDR3 is CASSHARAGELFF.

The chain employs TRBV6-4 and TRBJ2-3; the D call from TCRdb, TRBD1, cannot be confirmed without DNA. CDR3 length equals 13 residues. The V gene's germline CDR1 is MRHNA and CDR2 SNTAGT. This CDR3 is CASSDGGGDTQYF.

V is TRBV10-3 and J is TRBJ2-5; the TCRdb call, TRBD2, lacks DNA for checking. CDR1 is ENHRY and CDR2 is SYGVKD in the germline V gene. The CDR3 has 14 residues. CDR3 protein: CAISGDRAKETQYF.

The chain has TRBV6-5 and TRBJ1-6; TCRdb indicates TRBD1, and absent DNA this call remains unverified. The CDR3 spans 15 residues. Germline loops: CDR1 MNHEY, CDR2 SVGAGI. The CDR3 sequence: CASSEAGTGPSPLHF.

The chain carries TRBV20-1 and TRBJ1-1; TCRdb reports TRBD1, a call that lacks DNA to check it against. Germline V gene lookup returns CDR1 DFQATT and CDR2 SNEGSKA (reference sequence). The CDR3 is made up of 13 amino acids. This CDR3 is CSAPGTKNTEAFF.

V gene TRBV10-3 combines with J gene TRBJ1-3. Germline CDR1 is ENHRY and CDR2 is SYGVKD. This CDR3 region has 14 residues. The CDR3 region is CAISDLGPGNTIYF.